This entry concerns a single T cell receptor beta chain. How the authors handled the data: Reference gene primers were amplified, and this amplification served to estimate nucleated cell counts. The table came from immunoSEQ multiplex PCR; TCRdb's copy has only in-frame clones and leaves some out. The D gene and trimming were derived from the DNA, and the V and J assignments and clone size from that table. The sample has around 150,000 clones, 87% seen once. This specimen belongs to a study of blood T cell repertoires in COVID-19. Whole-study context: Both acute and convalescent COVID-19 samples were obtained from the United States, Italy and Spain. In each case, the material was cDNA or gDNA derived from T cells, B-cell-depleted T cells, or PBMCs.

Germline V gene data show CDR1 as SGHAT and CDR2 as FQNNGV. The germline V and J ends were trimmed by 0 bases and 4 bases, with 18 bases remaining between them. The CDR3 runs 17 residues. The TCR sequence derives from a woman aged 40 to 49 with acute or convalescent COVID-19. V and J are TRBV11-2 and TRBJ1-1; no clear D. Sequenced input: peripheral blood. CDR3 in amino acids: CASSLDHGVGLITEAFF. The CDR3 DNA sequence: TGTGCCAGCAGCTTAGATCACGGGGTAGGGTTGATCACTGAAGCTTTCTTT.